This T cell receptor beta chain emerged from a study of neurological immune-mediated disorders. Overall study findings and caveats: TCR-beta repertoires seemed private in all groups, with no expanded CDR3 amino acid sequences shared.

TCRdb independently ran MiXCR on the 5' RACE reads; one entry per CDR3 protein. Altogether 45,000 to 60,000 distinct CDR3 sequences are present, around 2.3% being singletons, with the ten largest covering around 3%. This clonotype was counted ten times or more. The antigen is not known. V was cut by 8 bases and J by 8 bases, with 13 bases left in between. Germline-derived CDR1 and CDR2 are DFQATT and SNEGSKA (reference sequence). The CDR3 is made up of 11 amino acids. Specimen: PBMCs. This clonotype was sampled from a man aged 50-60 years with multiple sclerosis. V and J are TRBV20-1 and TRBJ2-1; TRBD2 might be the D (6 bases). The CDR3 reads CSTVGDYEQFF. The CDR3, as DNA: TGCAGTACGGTGGGGGACTATGAGCAGTTCTTC.